Listed below are T cell receptor beta chains from one sample, sequenced in a study of blood T cell repertoires in COVID-19. TCRdb's copy holds only in-frame clones and misses some; the assay was immunoSEQ multiplex PCR. The sample shows fewer than 250,000 clones, approximately 86% of them seen only once. Material for sequencing was PBMCs or T cells enriched from blood (not recorded which). These receptors all stem from a woman between 40 and 50 years old with acute COVID-19. Both conserved end residues are part of each CDR3. Fields, in order: D gene, J gene, clone size, V gene, CDR3 protein, CDR3 DNA. The D gene is left open where the match is weak. Not all rows give a size; the values are once, few, many and, for expanded clones, a class.

TRBD1 TRBJ1-1 NA TRBV19 CASLNRGEAFF TGTGCCAGCCTAAACAGGGGGGAAGCTTTCTTT
TRBD1 TRBJ1-1 NA TRBV28 CASSASDRGKNTEAFF TGTGCCAGCAGTGCGTCGGACAGGGGAAAGAACACTGAAGCTTTCTTT
TRBD1 TRBJ1-3 NA TRBV28 CASSYGRGPRSNTIYF TGTGCCAGCAGTTACGGCAGGGGGCCCCGTTCGAACACCATATATTTT
NA TRBJ1-1 NA TRBV3-1/TRBV3-2 CASSRLSGAIEAFF TGTGCCAGCAGCCGACTTTCAGGGGCTATTGAAGCTTTCTTT
NA TRBJ1-2 once TRBV19 CASSLGHSTPGYTF TGTGCCAGTAGTTTGGGACACAGTACTCCCGGCTACACCTTC
NA TRBJ1-5 NA TRBV3-1/TRBV3-2 CASSQGGGTGSQPQHF TGTGCCAGCAGCCAAGGTGGGGGCACTGGGAGTCAGCCCCAGCATTTT
TRBD2 TRBJ2-5 NA TRBV7-9 CASSARTSGETQYF TGTGCCAGCAGCGCACGGACTAGCGGAGAGACCCAGTACTTC
NA TRBJ1-4 once TRBV28 CASSLRGEKLFF TGTGCCAGCAGTTTAAGAGGTGAAAAACTGTTTTTT
TRBD2 TRBJ2-3 NA TRBV4-2 CASSQDAASGSADTQYF TGTGCCAGCAGCCAAGATGCGGCTAGCGGGAGTGCAGATACGCAGTATTTT
NA TRBJ2-7 NA TRBV7-9 CASKDQGGSYEQYF TGTGCCAGCAAGGATCAAGGAGGATCCTACGAGCAGTACTTC
TRBD1 TRBJ1-2 NA TRBV19 CASSATDRVSGYTF TGTGCCAGTAGTGCCACCGACAGGGTATCTGGCTACACCTTC
NA TRBJ2-6 once TRBV7-9 CASSPPGHNSGANVLTF TGTGCCAGCAGCCCTCCCGGACATAACTCTGGGGCCAACGTCCTGACTTTC
TRBD1 TRBJ1-1 NA TRBV19 CASSIDQGAHTEAFF TGTGCCAGTAGTATAGATCAGGGGGCGCACACAGAAGCTTTCTTT
NA TRBJ2-1 NA TRBV9 CASSEHLADNERFF TGTGCCAGCAGTGAACACCTAGCCGATAATGAGCGGTTCTTC